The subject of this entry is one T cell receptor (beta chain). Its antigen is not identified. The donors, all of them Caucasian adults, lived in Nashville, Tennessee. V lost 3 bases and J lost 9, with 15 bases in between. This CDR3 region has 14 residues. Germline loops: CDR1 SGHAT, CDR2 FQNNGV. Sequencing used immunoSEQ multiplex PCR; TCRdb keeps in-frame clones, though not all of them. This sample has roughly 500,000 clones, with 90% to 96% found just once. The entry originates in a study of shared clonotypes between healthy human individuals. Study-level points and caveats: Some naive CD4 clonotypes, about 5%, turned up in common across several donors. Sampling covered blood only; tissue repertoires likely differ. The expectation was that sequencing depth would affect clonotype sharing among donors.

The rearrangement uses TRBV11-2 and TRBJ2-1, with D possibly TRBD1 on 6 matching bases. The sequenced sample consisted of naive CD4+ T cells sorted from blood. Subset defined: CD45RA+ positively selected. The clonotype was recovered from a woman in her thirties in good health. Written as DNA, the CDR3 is TGTGCCAGCAGCTTCACAACAGGGTCGGTTGAGCAGTTCTTC. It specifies CASSFTTGSVEQFF. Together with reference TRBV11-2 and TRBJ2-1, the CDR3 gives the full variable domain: EAGVAQSPRYKIIEKRQSVAFWCNPISGHATLYWYQQILGQGPKLLIQFQNNGVVDDSQLPKDRFSAERLKGVDSTLKIQPAKLEDSAVYLCASSFTTGSVEQFFGPGTRLTVL.